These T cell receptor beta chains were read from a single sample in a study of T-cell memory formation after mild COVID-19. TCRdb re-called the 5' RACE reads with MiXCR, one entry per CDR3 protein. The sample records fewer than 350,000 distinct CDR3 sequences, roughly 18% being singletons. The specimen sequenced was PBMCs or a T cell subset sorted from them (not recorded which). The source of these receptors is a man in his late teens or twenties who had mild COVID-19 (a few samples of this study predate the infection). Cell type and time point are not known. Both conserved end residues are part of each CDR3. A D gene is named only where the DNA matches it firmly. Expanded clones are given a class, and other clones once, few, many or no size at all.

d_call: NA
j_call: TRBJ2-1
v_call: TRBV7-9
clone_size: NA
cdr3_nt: TGTGCCAGCAGCTTGGCAGGGGGGCATGAGCAGTTCTTC
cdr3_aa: CASSLAGGHEQFF

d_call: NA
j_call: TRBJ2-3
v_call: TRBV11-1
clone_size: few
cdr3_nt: TGTGCCAGCAGCCCGAGAAGCTTGGGGATAGGTGCCACAGATACGCAGTATTTT
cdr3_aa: CASSPRSLGIGATDTQYF

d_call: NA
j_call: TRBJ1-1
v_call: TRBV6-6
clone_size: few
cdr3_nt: TGTGCCAGCAGTTACTCCCTTGAAAAGGGCACTGAAGCTTTCTTT
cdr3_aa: CASSYSLEKGTEAFF

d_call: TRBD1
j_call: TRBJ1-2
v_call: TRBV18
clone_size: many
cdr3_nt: TGTGCCAGCTCACCGGGACAGGGAGGCTATGGCTACACCTTC
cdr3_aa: CASSPGQGGYGYTF

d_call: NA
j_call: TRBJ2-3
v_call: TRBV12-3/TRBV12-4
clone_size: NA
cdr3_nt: TGTGCCAGCAGTTTCATTCACGAGGAGGCTGAGACAGATACGCAGTATTTT
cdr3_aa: CASSFIHEEAETDTQYF

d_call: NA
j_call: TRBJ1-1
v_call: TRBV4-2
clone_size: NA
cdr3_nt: TGTGCCAGCAGCCAAGATCTCCGGGAGAGGGTGAACACTGAAGCTTTCTTT
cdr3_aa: CASSQDLRERVNTEAFF

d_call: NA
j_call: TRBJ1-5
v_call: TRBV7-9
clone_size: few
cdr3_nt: TGTGCCAGCAGCTTTGCCGGGGGGCGCAATCAGCCCCAGCATTTT
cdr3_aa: CASSFAGGRNQPQHF

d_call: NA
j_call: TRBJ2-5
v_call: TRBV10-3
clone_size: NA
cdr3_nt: TGTGCCATCAGGGGAGAGGGTTACCAAGAGACCCAGTACTTC
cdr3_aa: CAIRGEGYQETQYF

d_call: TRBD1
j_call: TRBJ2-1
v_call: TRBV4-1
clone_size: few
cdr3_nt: TGCGCCAGCAGCCAAGATTTTACAGGGGGCCTCTATGAGCAGTTCTTC
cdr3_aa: CASSQDFTGGLYEQFF

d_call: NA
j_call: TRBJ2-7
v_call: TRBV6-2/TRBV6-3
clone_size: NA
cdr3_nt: TGTGCCAGCAGCGACCCGGTTTCACGGCCGTTCTCCTACGAGCAGTACTTC
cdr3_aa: CASSDPVSRPFSYEQYF

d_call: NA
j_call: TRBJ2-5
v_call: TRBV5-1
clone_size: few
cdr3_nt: TGCGCCAGCAGCTTGGACACCCCCCAAGAGACCCAGTACTTC
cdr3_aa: CASSLDTPQETQYF

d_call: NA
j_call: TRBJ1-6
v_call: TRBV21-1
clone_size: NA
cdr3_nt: TGTGCCAGCAGCAAAGCGCCTTTTTTTAGGACCCTCCACTTT
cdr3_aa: CASSKAPFFRTLHF

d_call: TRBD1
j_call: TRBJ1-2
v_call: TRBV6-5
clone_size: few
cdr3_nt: TGTGCCAGCAGTTACTTCACAGGGGGGGACTATGGCTACACCTTC
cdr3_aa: CASSYFTGGDYGYTF

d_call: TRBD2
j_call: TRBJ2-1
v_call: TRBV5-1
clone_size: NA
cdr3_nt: TGCGCCAGCCAAGTAGCGGGGGGGCCAGGAGAGCAGTTCTTC
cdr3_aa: CASQVAGGPGEQFF

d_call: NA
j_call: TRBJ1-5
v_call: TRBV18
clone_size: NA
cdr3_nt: TGTGCCAGCTCAGTGGACCAGCCTGGAGCCCAGCATTTT
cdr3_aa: CASSVDQPGAQHF

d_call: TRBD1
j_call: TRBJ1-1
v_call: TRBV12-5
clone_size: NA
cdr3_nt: TGTGCTAGTGGTTTCCACCCTTCTCAGGACAGGGGGCCCACTGAAGCTTTCTTT
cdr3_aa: CASGFHPSQDRGPTEAFF

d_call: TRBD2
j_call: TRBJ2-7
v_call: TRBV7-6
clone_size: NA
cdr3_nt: TGTGCCAGCAGCTGGACTAGCGGGGTTAAGGAGCAGTACTTC
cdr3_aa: CASSWTSGVKEQYF

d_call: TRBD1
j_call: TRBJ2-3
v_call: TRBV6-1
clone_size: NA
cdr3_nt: TGTGCCAGCGGATCTCGGGACAGGGACCCTAGGACAGATACGCAGTATTTT
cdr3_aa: CASGSRDRDPRTDTQYF

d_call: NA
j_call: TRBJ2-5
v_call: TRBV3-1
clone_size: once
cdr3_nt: TGTGCCAGCAGCCACCCCGGGGTCAAGTACTTC
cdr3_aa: CASSHPGVKYF

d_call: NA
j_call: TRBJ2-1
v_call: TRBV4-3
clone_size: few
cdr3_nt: TGCGCCAGCAGCCACGGTCGGGGGAGCTCCTACAATGAGCAGTTCTTC
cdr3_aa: CASSHGRGSSYNEQFF

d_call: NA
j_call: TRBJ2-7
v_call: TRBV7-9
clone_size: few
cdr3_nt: TGTGCCAGCAGCTTATGGGGACGGGACCGAAACTCCTACGAGCAGTACTTC
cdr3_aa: CASSLWGRDRNSYEQYF